This entry concerns a single T cell receptor beta chain. Its antigen is still unknown. This sample stems from a study of shared clonotypes between healthy human individuals. Findings and caveats of the study: Only blood was sampled; tissue repertoires likely differ. In a handful of donors, around 5% of naive CD4 clonotypes appeared in common.

Deletions cut 0 bases from V and 6 bases from J, with 14 bases between. Germline loops: CDR1 MGHDK, CDR2 SYGVNS. The CDR3 covers 16 residues. In the source study's methods: In the immunoSEQ data, sequences were junction-only and lacked quality scores, so filtering differed. Profiling relied on immunoSEQ multiplex PCR, and the TCRdb table lists in-frame clones only, not all of them. From that table come the V and J calls and clone size; the DNA was used to work out D and trimming. The sample lists about 2.3 million clones, around 93% seen once, with approximately 0.4% in the top ten. Into CD45RA+ naive and CD45RA-negative memory subsets, the CD4+ cells were split.

The chain couples TRBV25-1 to TRBJ1-4; D not certain. The receptor was derived from a man between 18 and 29 years old in good health. Some clones in this sample may be carry-over from other donors' samples. The specimen sequenced was naive CD4+ T cells from PBMCs. Subset of the sample: CD45RA+ positively selected. In DNA, the CDR3 is TGTGCCAGCAGTGAATATTTGGGCGGCGGTCATGAAAAACTGTTTTTT. Translation gives CASSEYLGGGHEKLFF.